Following are 5 T cell receptor beta chains from one sample sequenced in a study of T-cell reconstitution after alpha-beta-depleted transplantation in children. Unique molecular identifiers tagged the TCRbeta library. TCRdb reprocessed the PCR reads via MiXCR and lists one record per CDR3 protein. In the table there are 240,000 or so distinct CDR3 sequences, around 12% of which are singletons. Sequences were derived from PBMCs from the stem cell graft donor, sampled from the stem cell graft. Receptor source: a human donor who donated a stem cell graft to a child with acute lymphoblastic leukemia.

This clonotype was counted between two and nine times. CDR3 nucleotide sequence: TGCAGTGCTAGTGGTAGCGGGGTCTACAATGAGCAGTTCTTC. Residues: CSASGSGVYNEQFF. The rearrangement uses TRBV20-1 and TRBJ2-1; TRBD2 matches 8 bases. V dropped 3 bases and J dropped 3; count of bases not matched to a gene: 4. The CDR3 extends over 14 amino acids. Germline V CDR1 and CDR2: DFQATT, SNEGSKA (reference sequence).

In its sample, this clonotype was seen many times. This rearrangement joins TRBV5-4 to TRBJ2-5, with a possible D match to TRBD2 (7 bases). The CDR3 contains 15 residues. The V and J ends lost 4 bases and 5 bases respectively, with 18 bases between them. In germline, CDR1 is SGHNT, CDR2 YYREEE (reference sequence). The CDR3 sequence is CASSPSTGGGETQYF. Written as DNA, the CDR3 is TGTGCCAGCAGCCCTTCGACAGGCGGGGGCGAGACCCAGTACTTC.

This clonotype was detected ten times or more. The genes are TRBV28 and TRBJ2-5; 8 nucleotides line up with TRBD1. Germline V gene sequence: CDR1 MDHEN, CDR2 SYDVKM. CDR3 length: 13 residues. Unmatched junction bases numbered 4, after V lost 6 bases and J lost 4 bases. CDR3 nucleotides: TGTGCCAGCAGCGACAGGGGAAGAGAGACCCAGTACTTC. It is translated as CASSDRGRETQYF.

This clonotype was seen more than once but under ten times. J is TRBJ2-1 and V is TRBV5-1, with a weak D call TRBD2 (6 bases). CDR1 SGHRS and CDR2 YFSETQ come from the germline V gene. The CDR3 is 13 residues long. The germline V and J ends were trimmed by 0 bases and 8 bases, with 9 bases remaining between them. The CDR3 reads CASSLAGVHEQFF. The DNA for the CDR3 is TGCGCCAGCAGCTTGGCGGGAGTCCATGAGCAGTTCTTC.

This clonotype was recorded many times. The chain employs TRBV6-1 and TRBJ1-2; a weak D match, TRBD1 (6 bases). Germline V gene sequence: CDR1 MNHNS, CDR2 SASEGT. The CDR3 totals 11 residues. V lost 6 bases to trimming and J lost 12 bases, with 14 bases between them. CDR3 DNA sequence: TGTGCCAGCAGGACGGTACAGGGCCACACCTTC. This sequence encodes CASRTVQGHTF.